The T cell receptor (beta chain) described here comes from a study of long-term antiretroviral therapy in people with HIV. Study conclusions and caveats: ART adherence, viral resistance and therapy changes went unrecorded. Blood was collected between the mid-2000s and the late 2010s, possibly under older ART regimens. Increased diversity was seen after ART, yet it remained lower than in transplant donor controls.

Germline CDR1 and CDR2: GTSNPN and SVGIG (reference sequence). CDR3 size: 14 residues. Trimming shortened V by 0 bases and J by 2 bases, and 11 bases separated the two germline ends. In regard to this clone: Its specificity is unknown.

This was the immunoSEQ v3.0 assay at survey level. Sequencing used immunoSEQ multiplex PCR; TCRdb keeps in-frame clones, though not all of them. The sample shows under 15,000 clones, roughly 87% of them seen only once. The chain combines TRBV30 with TRBJ2-7; no clear D. The TCR comes from a man aged 50-60 years with HIV. Source: unsorted PBMCs, taken roughly 8.1 years after starting antiretroviral therapy. The CDR3 sequence is CAWSVPNSPYEQYF. The DNA of the CDR3 is TGTGCCTGGAGTGTACCGAATAGCCCCTACGAGCAGTACTTC.